Each of the 5 T cell receptor beta chains below was sequenced from the same sample in a study of blood T cell repertoires in COVID-19. Clones were read by immunoSEQ multiplex PCR, and TCRdb kept only the in-frame ones, dropping some. The sample has around 26,000 clones, around 92% seen once; the top ten hold approximately 2%. The specimen sequenced was peripheral blood. Receptors were obtained from a human donor in a cohort sampled during active COVID-19.

CDR3 nucleotides: TGTGCCTGGAATCGGAGTCCGATCTACGAGCAGTACTTC. This sequence encodes CAWNRSPIYEQYF. V and J are TRBV30 and TRBJ2-7, with D unresolved. The germline V gene has CDR1 GTSNPN and CDR2 SVGIG (reference sequence). Trimming took 4 bases from V and 3 from J, leaving 13 bases between them. This CDR3 region has 13 residues.

The gene calls are TRBV5-4 and TRBJ2-1, with 7 bases identical to TRBD2. CDR3 length: 15 residues. After removal of 4 bases from V and 7 bases from J, the junction contained 11 bases not matched to a gene. Germline CDR1 is SGHNT and CDR2 is YYREEE (reference sequence). The CDR3 nucleotides read TGTGCCAGCAGCCTAGTGGCGGGAGTGGCGAATGAGCAGTTCTTC. Its translation: CASSLVAGVANEQFF.

The chain is built from TRBV28 and TRBJ1-6, with 9 bases that match TRBD1. Losses at the gene ends were 8 bases for V and 7 bases for J; bases not matched to a gene: 6. The length of the CDR3 is 14 residues. Germline values: CDR1 MDHEN, CDR2 SYDVKM. CDR3 nucleotides: TGTGCCAGCCTAGGGACAGGGAACAATTCACCCCTCCACTTT. As protein: CASLGTGNNSPLHF.

The CDR3: CASSPERVDSKLFF. The CDR3 DNA sequence: TGTGCCAGCTCACCGGAGAGGGTCGACTCAAAACTGTTTTTT. The rearrangement joins TRBV18 to TRBJ1-4; no definite D call. Germline V gene sequence: CDR1 KGHSH, CDR2 LQKENI. The ends were cut back, 3 bases at V and 10 bases at J, with 15 bases in the middle. The CDR3 extends over 14 amino acids.

This clone has more than one count but fewer than ten. CDR3 coding DNA: TGCGCCAGCAGCATACAGGGGGTGAGGACGGGTTCACCCCTCCACTTT. It translates to CASSIQGVRTGSPLHF. The chain joins TRBV5-1 to TRBJ1-6; 8 bases are a match to TRBD1. Germline values: CDR1 SGHRS, CDR2 YFSETQ. V was pared by 4 bases and J by 9 bases, with 12 bases of the junction left unmatched. The CDR3 sequence is 16 residues long.